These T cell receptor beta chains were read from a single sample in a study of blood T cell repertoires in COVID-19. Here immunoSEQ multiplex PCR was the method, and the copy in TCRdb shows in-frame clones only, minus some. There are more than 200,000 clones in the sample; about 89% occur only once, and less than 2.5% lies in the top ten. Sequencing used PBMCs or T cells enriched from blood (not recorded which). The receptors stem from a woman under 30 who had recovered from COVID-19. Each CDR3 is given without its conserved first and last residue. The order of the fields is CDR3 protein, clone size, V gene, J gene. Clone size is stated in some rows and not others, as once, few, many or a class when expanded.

CDR3: ATAGGNEQF
size: .
V: TRBV24-1
J: TRBJ2-1

CDR3: ASSRRTGGATSTDTQY
size: once
V: TRBV3-1/TRBV3-2
J: TRBJ2-3

CDR3: ASSIGGQLYEQY
size: .
V: TRBV19
J: TRBJ2-7

CDR3: ASSPLSRQGTDTQY
size: .
V: TRBV13
J: TRBJ2-3

CDR3: ASSTPYEQF
size: .
V: TRBV27
J: TRBJ2-1

CDR3: ASRQGRNTGELF
size: .
V: TRBV11-3
J: TRBJ2-2

CDR3: ASSPQSSTDTQY
size: .
V: TRBV18
J: TRBJ2-3

CDR3: AISAVFDYGYT
size: .
V: TRBV10-3
J: TRBJ1-2

CDR3: ASKRTLYSYNEQF
size: .
V: TRBV19
J: TRBJ2-1

CDR3: ASSFGLRNTEAF
size: .
V: TRBV5-8
J: TRBJ1-1

CDR3: ASSSGGEWDKLF
size: .
V: TRBV7-9
J: TRBJ1-4

CDR3: ASSQGSRTYYNEQF
size: .
V: TRBV3-1/TRBV3-2
J: TRBJ2-1

CDR3: ASSQDLGSTDTQY
size: .
V: TRBV3-1/TRBV3-2
J: TRBJ2-3

CDR3: ATKDTYTTGQNTEAF
size: .
V: TRBV15
J: TRBJ1-1

CDR3: ASSLALTGFDTEAF
size: once
V: TRBV11-1
J: TRBJ1-1

CDR3: ASRGVGTGAEQF
size: .
V: TRBV28
J: TRBJ2-1

CDR3: ASSEAMAYYNSPLH
size: .
V: TRBV6-1
J: TRBJ1-6

CDR3: ASSQGPDYGYT
size: .
V: TRBV4-2
J: TRBJ1-2

CDR3: ASSFVQENYGYT
size: .
V: TRBV7-9
J: TRBJ1-2

CDR3: ASSPNRGNEQF
size: .
V: TRBV7-3
J: TRBJ2-1

CDR3: ASSRNPGLADNEQF
size: .
V: TRBV6-6
J: TRBJ2-1

CDR3: ATSDLYSTSSYNEQF
size: .
V: TRBV24-1
J: TRBJ2-1

CDR3: ASSMSVNTEAF
size: .
V: TRBV19
J: TRBJ1-1

CDR3: ASSLSSALLPNEQF
size: .
V: TRBV4-1
J: TRBJ2-1

CDR3: ASSFRTGGPTGELF
size: .
V: TRBV5-1
J: TRBJ2-2

CDR3: ARSLAQGQNYGYT
size: .
V: TRBV5-3
J: TRBJ1-2

CDR3: AISATSHNEQF
size: .
V: TRBV10-3
J: TRBJ2-1

CDR3: ASSPRLAGARTDTQY
size: .
V: TRBV11-2
J: TRBJ2-3

CDR3: ASSQELAGNTGELF
size: once
V: TRBV4-1
J: TRBJ2-2

CDR3: ASRMTGLVYGYT
size: .
V: TRBV27
J: TRBJ1-2

CDR3: ASSRGQRNTEAF
size: .
V: TRBV19
J: TRBJ1-1

CDR3: SVEEGTGLYGYT
size: few
V: TRBV29-1
J: TRBJ1-2

CDR3: ASSPSVSHEQF
size: .
V: TRBV18
J: TRBJ2-1

CDR3: ASSPTAASQY
size: .
V: TRBV7-9
J: TRBJ2-7

CDR3: ASSPGGVNEKLF
size: few
V: TRBV5-1
J: TRBJ1-4

CDR3: ASSRQGGTEAF
size: .
V: TRBV19
J: TRBJ1-1

CDR3: ASSSGTPGLALVYEQY
size: few
V: TRBV21-1
J: TRBJ2-7

CDR3: ASSPGTGWSEAF
size: once
V: TRBV5-4
J: TRBJ1-1

CDR3: ASRRAGGVVETQY
size: once
V: TRBV28
J: TRBJ2-5

CDR3: ASSPARDSGYT
size: .
V: TRBV18
J: TRBJ1-2